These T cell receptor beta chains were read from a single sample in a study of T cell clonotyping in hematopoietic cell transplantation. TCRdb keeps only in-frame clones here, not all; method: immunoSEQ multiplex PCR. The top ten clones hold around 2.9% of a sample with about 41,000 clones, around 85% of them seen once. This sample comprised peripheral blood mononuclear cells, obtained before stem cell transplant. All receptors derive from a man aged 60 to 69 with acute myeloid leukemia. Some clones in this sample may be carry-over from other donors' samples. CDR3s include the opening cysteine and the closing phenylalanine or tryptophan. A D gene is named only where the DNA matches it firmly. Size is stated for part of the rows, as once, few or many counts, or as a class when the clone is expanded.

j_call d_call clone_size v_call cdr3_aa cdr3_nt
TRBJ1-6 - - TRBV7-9 CASSFEGSSPLHF TGTGCCAGCAGCTTCGAGGGTAGTTCACCCCTCCACTTT
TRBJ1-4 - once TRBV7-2 CASLRGTNEKLFF TGTGCCAGCTTAAGGGGAACTAATGAAAAACTGTTTTTT
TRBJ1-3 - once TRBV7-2 CASSLNQLNSGNTIYF TGTGCCAGCAGCTTGAACCAACTAAACTCTGGAAACACCATATATTTT
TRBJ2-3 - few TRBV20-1 CSGHPADTQYF TGCAGTGGCCACCCCGCAGATACGCAGTATTTT
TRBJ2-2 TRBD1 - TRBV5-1 CASSLATGGNTGELFF TGCGCCAGCAGCTTGGCGACAGGGGGCAACACCGGGGAGCTGTTTTTT
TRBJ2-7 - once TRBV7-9 CASSFAGQVLRGTSYEQYF TGTGCCAGCAGCTTCGCGGGGCAGGTCTTGCGGGGCACCTCCTACGAGCAGTACTTC
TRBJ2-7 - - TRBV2 CASSEDLYEQYF TGTGCCAGCAGTGAAGACCTATACGAGCAGTACTTC
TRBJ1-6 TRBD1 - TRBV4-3 CASSQVWRQGIVSPLHF TGCGCCAGCAGCCAAGTCTGGAGACAGGGAATTGTTTCACCCCTCCACTTT
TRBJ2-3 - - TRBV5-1 CASSLARHSTDTQYF TGCGCCAGCAGCTTGGCCAGACATAGCACAGATACGCAGTATTTT
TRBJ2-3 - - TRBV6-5 CASSWSQGSTDTQYF TGTGCCAGCAGTTGGTCGCAGGGCTCCACAGATACGCAGTATTTT
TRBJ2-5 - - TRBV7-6 CASSPGLQETQYF TGTGCCAGCAGCCCGGGACTCCAAGAGACCCAGTACTTC
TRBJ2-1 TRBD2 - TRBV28 CASSFLAGGRNEQFF TGTGCCAGCAGTTTCCTAGCGGGGGGGCGGAATGAGCAGTTCTTC
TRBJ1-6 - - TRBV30 CAWAGSSYNSPLHF TGTGCCTGGGCCGGGAGCTCCTATAATTCACCCCTCCACTTT
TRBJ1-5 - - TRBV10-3 CAHIWRSQPQHF TGTGCCCACATTTGGAGGAGTCAGCCCCAGCATTTT
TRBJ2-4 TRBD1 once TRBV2 CATTRGTEYF TGTGCCACCACCAGGGGGACGGAGTACTTC
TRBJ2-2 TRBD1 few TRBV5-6 CASSSDRVTGELFF TGTGCCAGCAGCTCAGACAGGGTCACCGGGGAGCTGTTTTTT
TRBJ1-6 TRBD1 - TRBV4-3 CASSQASTGSNNSPLHF TGCGCCAGCAGCCAAGCCTCGACAGGGTCGAATAATTCACCCCTCCACTTT